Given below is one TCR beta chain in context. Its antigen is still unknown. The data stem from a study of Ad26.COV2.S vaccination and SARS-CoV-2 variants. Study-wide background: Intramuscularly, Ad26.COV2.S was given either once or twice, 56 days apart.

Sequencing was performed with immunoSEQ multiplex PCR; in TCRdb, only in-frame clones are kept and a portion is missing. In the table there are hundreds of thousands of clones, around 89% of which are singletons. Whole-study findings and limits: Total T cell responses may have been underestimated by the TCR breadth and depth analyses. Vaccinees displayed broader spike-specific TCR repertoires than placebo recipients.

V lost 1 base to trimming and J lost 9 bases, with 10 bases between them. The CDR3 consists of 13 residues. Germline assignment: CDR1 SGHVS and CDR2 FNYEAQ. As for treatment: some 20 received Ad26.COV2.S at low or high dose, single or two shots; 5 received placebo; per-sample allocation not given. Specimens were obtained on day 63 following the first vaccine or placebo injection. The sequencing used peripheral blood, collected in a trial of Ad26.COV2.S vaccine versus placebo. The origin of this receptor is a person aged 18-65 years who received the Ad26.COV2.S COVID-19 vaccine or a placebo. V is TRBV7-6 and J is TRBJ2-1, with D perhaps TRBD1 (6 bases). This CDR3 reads CASSLGTVGEQFF. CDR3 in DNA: TGTGCCAGCAGCTTAGGGACAGTGGGTGAGCAGTTCTTC.